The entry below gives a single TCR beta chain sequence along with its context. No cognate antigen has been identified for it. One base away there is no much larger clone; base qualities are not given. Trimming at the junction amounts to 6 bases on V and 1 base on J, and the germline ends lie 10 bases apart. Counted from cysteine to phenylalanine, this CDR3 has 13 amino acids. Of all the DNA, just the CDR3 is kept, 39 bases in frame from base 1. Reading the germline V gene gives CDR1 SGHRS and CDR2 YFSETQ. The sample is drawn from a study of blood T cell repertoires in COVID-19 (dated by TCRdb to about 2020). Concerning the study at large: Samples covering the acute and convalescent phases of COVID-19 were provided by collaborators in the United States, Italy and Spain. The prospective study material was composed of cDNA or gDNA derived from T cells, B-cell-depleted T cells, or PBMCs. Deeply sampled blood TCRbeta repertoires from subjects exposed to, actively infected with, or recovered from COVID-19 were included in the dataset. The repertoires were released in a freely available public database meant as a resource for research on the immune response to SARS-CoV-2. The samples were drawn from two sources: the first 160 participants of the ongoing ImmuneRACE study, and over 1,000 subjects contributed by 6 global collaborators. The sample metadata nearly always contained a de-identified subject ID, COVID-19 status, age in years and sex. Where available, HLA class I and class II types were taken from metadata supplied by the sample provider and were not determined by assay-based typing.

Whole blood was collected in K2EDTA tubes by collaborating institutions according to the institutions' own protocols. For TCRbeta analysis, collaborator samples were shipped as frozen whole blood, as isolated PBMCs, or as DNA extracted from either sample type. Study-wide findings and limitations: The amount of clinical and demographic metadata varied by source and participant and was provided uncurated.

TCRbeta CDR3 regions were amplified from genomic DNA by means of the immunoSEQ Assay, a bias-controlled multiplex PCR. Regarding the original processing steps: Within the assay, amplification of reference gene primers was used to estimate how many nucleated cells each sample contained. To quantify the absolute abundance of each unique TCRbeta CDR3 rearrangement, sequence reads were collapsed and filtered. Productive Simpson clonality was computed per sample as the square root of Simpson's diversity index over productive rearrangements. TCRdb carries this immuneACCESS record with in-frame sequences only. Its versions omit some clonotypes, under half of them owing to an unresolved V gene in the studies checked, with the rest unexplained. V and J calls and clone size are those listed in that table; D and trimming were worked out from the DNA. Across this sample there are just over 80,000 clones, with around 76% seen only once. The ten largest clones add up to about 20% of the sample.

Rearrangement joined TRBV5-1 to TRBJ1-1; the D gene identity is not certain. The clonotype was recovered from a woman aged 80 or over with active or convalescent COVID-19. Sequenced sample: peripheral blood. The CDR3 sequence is CASNELQNTEAFF. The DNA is TGCGCCAGCAACGAATTACAGAACACTGAAGCTTTCTTT.